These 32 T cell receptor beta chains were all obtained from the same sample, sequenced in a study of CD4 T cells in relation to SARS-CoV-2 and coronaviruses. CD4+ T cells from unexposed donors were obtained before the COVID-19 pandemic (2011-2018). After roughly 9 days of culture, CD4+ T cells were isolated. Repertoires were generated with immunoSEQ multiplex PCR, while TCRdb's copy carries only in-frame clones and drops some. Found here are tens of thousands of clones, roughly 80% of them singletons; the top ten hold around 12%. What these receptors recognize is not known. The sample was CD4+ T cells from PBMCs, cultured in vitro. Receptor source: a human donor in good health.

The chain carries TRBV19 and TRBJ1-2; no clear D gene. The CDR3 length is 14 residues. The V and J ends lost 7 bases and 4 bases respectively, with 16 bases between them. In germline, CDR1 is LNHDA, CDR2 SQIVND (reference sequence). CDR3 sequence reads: CASTVGSEVYGYTF. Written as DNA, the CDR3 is TGTGCCAGTACGGTGGGGTCTGAGGTCTATGGCTACACCTTC.

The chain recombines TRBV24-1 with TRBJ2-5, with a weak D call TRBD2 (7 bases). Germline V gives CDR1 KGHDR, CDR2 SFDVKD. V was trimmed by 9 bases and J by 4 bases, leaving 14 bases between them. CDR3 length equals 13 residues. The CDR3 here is CATARGAGETQYF. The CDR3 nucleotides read TGTGCCACCGCCCGGGGGGCTGGAGAGACCCAGTACTTC.

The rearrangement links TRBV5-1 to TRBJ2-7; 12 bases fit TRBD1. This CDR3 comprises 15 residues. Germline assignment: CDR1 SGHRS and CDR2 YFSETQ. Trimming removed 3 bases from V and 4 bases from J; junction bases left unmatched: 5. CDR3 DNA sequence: TGCGCCAGCAGCTCGGGGACAGGGGGCAGGTACGAGCAGTACTTC. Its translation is CASSSGTGGRYEQYF.

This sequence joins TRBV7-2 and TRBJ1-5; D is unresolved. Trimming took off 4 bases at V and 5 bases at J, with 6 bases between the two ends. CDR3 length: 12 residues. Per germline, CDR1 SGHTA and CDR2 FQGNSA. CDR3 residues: CASSSPYQPQHF. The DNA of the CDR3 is TGTGCCAGCAGCTCCCCTTATCAGCCCCAGCATTTT.

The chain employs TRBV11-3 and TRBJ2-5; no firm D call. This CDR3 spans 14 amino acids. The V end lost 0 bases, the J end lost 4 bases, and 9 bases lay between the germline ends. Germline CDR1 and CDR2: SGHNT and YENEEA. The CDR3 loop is CASSLDAAAETQYF. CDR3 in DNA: TGTGCCAGCAGCTTAGATGCGGCAGCAGAGACCCAGTACTTC.

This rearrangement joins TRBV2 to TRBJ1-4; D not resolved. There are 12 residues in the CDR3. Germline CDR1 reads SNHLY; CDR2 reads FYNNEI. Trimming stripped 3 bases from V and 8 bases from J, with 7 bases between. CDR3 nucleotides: TGTGCCAGCAGTGAGATTGGGGAAAAACTGTTTTTT. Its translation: CASSEIGEKLFF. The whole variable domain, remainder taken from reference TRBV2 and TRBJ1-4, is EPEVTQTPSHQVTQMGQEVILRCVPISNHLYFYWYRQILGQKVEFLVSFYNNEISEKSEIFDDQFSVERPDGSNFTLKIRSTKLEDSAMYFCASSEIGEKLFFGSGTQLSVL.

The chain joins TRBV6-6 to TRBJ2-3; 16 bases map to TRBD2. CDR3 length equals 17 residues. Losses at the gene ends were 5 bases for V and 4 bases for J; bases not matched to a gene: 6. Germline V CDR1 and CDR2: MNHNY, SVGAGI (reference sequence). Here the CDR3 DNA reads TGTGCCAGCAGTCAACTGGGACTAGCGGGAGGGCCAGATACGCAGTATTTT. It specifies CASSQLGLAGGPDTQYF.

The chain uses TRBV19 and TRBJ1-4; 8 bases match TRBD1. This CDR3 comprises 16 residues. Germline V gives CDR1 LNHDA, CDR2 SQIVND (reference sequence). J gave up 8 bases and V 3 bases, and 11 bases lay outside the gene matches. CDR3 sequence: CASSILSGGTGEKLFF. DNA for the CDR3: TGTGCCAGTAGTATCTTATCGGGGGGGACAGGCGAAAAACTGTTTTTT.

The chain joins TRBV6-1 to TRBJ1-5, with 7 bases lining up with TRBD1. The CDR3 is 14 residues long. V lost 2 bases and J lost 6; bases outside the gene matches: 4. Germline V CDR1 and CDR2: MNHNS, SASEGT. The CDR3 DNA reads TGTGCCAGCAGTGAAAACACAGGGGCTCAGCCCCAGCATTTT. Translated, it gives CASSENTGAQPQHF.

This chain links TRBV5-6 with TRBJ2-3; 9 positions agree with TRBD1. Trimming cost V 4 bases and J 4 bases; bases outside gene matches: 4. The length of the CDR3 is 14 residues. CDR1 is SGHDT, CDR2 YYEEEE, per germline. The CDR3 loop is CASSLDRGPDTQYF. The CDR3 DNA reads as TGTGCCAGCAGCCTGGACAGGGGTCCAGATACGCAGTATTTT.

The CDR3 sequence: CASSPPGGLSGYTF. CDR3 bases: TGTGCCAGCAGCCCCCCGGGGGGACTCTCTGGCTACACCTTC. The J gene is TRBJ1-2, the V gene TRBV3-1 (or the pseudogene TRBV3-2); a possible D gene is TRBD1 (5 bases). The CDR3 spans 14 residues. CDR1 and CDR2 (germline): LGHDT, YNNKEL (reference sequence). V lost 4 bases and J 7 bases, leaving 16 bases between the germline ends.

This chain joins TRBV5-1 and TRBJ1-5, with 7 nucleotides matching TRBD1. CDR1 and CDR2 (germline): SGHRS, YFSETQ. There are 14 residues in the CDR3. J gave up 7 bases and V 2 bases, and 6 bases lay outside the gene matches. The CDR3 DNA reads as TGCGCCAGCAGCTTAGGGGGCGCCGGGCAGCCCCAGCATTTT. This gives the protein CASSLGGAGQPQHF.

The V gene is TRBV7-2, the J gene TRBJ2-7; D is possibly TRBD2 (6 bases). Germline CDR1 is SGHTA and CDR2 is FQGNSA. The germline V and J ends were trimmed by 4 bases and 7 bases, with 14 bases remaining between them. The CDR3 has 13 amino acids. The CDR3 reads CASSSGLLEEQYF. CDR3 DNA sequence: TGTGCCAGCAGCTCGGGACTGCTGGAAGAGCAGTACTTC.

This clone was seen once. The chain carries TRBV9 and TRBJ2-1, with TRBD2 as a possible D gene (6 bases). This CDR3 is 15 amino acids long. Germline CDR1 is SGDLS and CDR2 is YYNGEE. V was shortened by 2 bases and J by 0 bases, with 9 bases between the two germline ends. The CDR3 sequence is CASSVSGNSYNEQFF. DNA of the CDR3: TGTGCCAGCAGCGTTAGCGGAAACTCCTACAATGAGCAGTTCTTC. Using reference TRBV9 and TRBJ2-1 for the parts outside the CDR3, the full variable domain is DSGVTQTPKHLITATGQRVTLRCSPRSGDLSVYWYQQSLDQGLQFLIQYYNGEERAKGNILERFSAQQFPDLHSELNLSSLELGDSALYFCASSVSGNSYNEQFFGPGTRLTVL.

DNA for the CDR3: TGTGCCAGCAGCTTGGCTTTGCAGGATCGGGCCTACGAGCAGTACTTC. As protein: CASSLALQDRAYEQYF. The chain combines TRBV5-5 with TRBJ2-7; the D is unclear. The CDR3 covers 16 residues. V dropped 0 bases and J dropped 2 bases, with 15 bases sitting between them. CDR1 is SGHKS, CDR2 YYEKEE, per germline (reference sequence).

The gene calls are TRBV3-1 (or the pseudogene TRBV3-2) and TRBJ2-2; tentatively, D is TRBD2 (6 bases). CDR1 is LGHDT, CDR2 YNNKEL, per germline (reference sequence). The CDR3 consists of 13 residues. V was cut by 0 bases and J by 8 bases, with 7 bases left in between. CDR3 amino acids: CASSQDRGGELFF. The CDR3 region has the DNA TGTGCCAGCAGCCAAGATCGGGGGGGGGAGCTGTTTTTT.

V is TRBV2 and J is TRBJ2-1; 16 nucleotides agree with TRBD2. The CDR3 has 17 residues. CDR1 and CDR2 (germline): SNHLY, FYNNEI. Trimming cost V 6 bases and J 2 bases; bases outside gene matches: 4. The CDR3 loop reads CASRGGTSGRAYNEQFF. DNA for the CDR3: TGTGCCAGCAGAGGCGGGACTAGCGGGAGGGCCTACAATGAGCAGTTCTTC.

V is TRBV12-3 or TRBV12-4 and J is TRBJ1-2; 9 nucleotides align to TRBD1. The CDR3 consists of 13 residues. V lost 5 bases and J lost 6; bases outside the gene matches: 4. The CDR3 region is CASSLRDRDGYTF. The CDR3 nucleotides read TGTGCCAGCAGTCTGAGGGACAGGGATGGCTACACCTTC.

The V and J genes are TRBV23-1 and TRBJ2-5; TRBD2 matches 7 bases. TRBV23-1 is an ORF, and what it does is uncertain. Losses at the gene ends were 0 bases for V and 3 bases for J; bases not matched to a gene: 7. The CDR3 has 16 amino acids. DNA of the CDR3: TGCGCCAGCAGTCAATCCGTCGGGGGGACCAAAGAGACCCAGTACTTC. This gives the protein CASSQSVGGTKETQYF.

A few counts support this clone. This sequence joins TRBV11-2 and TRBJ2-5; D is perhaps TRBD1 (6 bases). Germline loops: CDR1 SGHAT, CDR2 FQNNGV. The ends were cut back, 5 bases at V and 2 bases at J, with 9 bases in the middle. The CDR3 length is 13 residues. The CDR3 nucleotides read TGTGCCAGCAGCCGGGACACTCAAGAGACCCAGTACTTC. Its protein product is CASSRDTQETQYF.

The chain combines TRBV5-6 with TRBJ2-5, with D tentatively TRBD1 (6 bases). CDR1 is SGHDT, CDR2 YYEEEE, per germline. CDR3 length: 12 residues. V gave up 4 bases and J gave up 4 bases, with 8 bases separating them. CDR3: CASSPGVETQYF. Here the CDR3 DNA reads TGTGCCAGCAGCCCAGGGGTAGAGACCCAGTACTTC. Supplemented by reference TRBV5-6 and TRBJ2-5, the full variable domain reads DAGVTQSPTHLIKTRGQQVTLRCSPKSGHDTVSWYQQALGQGPQFIFQYYEEEERQRGNFPDRFSGHQFPNYSSELNVNALLLGDSALYLCASSPGVETQYFGPGTRLLVL.

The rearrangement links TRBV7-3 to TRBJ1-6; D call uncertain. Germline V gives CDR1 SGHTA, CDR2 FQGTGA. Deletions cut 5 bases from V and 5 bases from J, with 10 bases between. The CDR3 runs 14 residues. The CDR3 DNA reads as TGTGCCAGCAGCGCCCGACGGGATAATTCACCCCTCCACTTT. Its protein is CASSARRDNSPLHF. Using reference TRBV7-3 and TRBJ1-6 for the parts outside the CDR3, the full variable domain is GAGVSQTPSNKVTEKGKYVELRCDPISGHTALYWYRQSLGQGPEFLIYFQGTGAADDSGLPNDRFFAVRPEGSVSTLKIQRTERGDSAVYLCASSARRDNSPLHFGNGTRLTVT.

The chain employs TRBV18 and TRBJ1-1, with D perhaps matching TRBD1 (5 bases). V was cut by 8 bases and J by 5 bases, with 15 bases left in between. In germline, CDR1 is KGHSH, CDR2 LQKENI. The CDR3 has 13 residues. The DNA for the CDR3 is TGTGCCAGCGGGGGGTGGATGGAGACTGAAGCTTTCTTT. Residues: CASGGWMETEAFF.

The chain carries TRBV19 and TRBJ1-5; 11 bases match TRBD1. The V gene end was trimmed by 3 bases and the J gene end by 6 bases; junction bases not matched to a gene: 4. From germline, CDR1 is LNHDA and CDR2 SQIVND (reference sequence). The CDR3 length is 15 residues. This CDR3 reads CASSMDRGRFQPQHF. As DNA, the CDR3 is TGTGCCAGTAGTATGGACAGGGGGCGGTTTCAGCCCCAGCATTTT.

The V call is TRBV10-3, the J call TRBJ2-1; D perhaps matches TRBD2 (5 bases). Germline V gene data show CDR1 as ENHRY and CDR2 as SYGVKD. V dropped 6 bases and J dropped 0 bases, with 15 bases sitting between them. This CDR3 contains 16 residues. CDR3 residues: CAISGVTGSSYNEQFF. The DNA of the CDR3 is TGTGCCATCAGCGGGGTGACGGGGAGCTCCTACAATGAGCAGTTCTTC.

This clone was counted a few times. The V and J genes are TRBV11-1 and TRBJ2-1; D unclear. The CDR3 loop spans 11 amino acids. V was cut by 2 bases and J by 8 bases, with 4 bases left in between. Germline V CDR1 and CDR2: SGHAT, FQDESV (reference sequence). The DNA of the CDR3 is TGTGCCAGCAGCTTAAGGGATGAGCAGTTCTTC. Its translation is CASSLRDEQFF.

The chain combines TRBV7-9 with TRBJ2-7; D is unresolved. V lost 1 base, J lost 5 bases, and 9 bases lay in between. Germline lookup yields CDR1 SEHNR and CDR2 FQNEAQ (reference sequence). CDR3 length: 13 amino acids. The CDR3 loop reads CASSLVRGDEQYF. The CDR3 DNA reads TGTGCCAGCAGCTTAGTACGTGGAGACGAGCAGTACTTC.

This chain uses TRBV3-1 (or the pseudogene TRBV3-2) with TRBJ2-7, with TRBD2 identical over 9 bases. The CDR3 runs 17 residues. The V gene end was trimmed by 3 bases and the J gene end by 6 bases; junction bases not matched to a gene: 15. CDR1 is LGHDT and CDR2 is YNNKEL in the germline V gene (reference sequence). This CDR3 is CASSHLRLAGIPAEQYF. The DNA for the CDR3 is TGTGCCAGCAGCCATCTCAGGCTAGCGGGAATCCCGGCCGAGCAGTACTTC.

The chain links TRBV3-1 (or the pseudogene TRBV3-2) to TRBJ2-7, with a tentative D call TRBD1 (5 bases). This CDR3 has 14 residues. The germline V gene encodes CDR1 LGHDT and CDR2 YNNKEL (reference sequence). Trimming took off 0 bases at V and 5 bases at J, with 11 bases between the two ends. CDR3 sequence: CASSQDPRVNEQYF. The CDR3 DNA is TGTGCCAGCAGCCAAGATCCCAGGGTAAACGAGCAGTACTTC.

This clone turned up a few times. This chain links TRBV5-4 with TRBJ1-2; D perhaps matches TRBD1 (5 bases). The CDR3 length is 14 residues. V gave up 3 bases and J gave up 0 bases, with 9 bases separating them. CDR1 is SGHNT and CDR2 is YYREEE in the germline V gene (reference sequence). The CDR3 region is CASSSKGTNYGYTF. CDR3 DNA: TGTGCCAGCAGCTCGAAGGGGACTAACTATGGCTACACCTTC.

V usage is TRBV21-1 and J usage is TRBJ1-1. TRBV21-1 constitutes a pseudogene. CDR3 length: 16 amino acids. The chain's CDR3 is CARHLEREGVNTEAFF. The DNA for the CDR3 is TGTGCCAGGCACCTAGAAAGGGAAGGAGTTAACACTGAAGCTTTCTTT.

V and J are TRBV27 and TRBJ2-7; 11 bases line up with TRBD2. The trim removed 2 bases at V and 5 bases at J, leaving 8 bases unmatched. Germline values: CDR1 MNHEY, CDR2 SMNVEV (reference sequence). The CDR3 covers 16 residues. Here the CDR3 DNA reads TGTGCCAGCAGTTTAGGCGGGACTAGCGGAACCCACGAGCAGTACTTC. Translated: CASSLGGTSGTHEQYF.